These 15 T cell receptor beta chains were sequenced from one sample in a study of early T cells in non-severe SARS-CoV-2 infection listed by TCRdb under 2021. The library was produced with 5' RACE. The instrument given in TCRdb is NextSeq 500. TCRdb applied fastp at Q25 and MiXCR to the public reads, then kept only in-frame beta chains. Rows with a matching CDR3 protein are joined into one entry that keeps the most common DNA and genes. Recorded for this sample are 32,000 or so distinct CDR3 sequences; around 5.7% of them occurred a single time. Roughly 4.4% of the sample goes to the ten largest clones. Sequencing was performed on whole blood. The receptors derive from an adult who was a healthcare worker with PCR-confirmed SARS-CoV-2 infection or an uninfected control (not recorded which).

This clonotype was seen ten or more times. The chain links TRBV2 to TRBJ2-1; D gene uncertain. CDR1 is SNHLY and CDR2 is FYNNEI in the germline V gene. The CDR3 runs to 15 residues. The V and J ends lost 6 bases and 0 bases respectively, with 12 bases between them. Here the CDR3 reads CASSPGPSSYNEQFF. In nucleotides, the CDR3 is TGTGCCAGCAGCCCGGGTCCAAGCTCCTACAATGAGCAGTTCTTC.

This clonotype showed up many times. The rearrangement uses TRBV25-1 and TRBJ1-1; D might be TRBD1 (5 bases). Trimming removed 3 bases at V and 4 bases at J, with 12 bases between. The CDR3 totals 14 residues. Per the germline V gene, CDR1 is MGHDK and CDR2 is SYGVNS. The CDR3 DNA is TGTGCCAGCAGTGAGGGGGTTTTCGTCACTGAAGCTTTCTTT. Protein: CASSEGVFVTEAFF.

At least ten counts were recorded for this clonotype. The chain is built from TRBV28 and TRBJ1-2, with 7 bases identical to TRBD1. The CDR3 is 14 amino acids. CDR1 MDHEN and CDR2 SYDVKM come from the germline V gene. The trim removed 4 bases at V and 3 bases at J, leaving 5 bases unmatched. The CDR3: CASSSGQADYGYTF. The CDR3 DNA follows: TGTGCCAGCAGTTCTGGACAGGCTGACTATGGCTACACCTTC.

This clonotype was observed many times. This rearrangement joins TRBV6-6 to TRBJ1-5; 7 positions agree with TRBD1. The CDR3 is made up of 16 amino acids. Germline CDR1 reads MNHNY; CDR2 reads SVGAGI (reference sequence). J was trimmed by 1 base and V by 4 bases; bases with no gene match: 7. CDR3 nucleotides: TGTGCCAGCAGTTCGGGAGGGGGCTCGAGCAATCAGCCCCAGCATTTT. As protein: CASSSGGGSSNQPQHF.

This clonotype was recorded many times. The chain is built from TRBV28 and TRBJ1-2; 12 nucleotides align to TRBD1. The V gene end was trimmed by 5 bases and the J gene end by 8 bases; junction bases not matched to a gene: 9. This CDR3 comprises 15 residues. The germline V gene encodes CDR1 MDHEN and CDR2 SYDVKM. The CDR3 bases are TGTGCCAGCAGTCACAACCGGGACAGGGGGCTCGGCTACACCTTC. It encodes CASSHNRDRGLGYTF.

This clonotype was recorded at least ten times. The CDR3 here is CSARGGTTDGYTF. CDR3 DNA sequence: TGCAGTGCTAGAGGGGGGACAACTGACGGCTACACCTTC. The V gene is TRBV20-1, the J gene TRBJ1-2, with D possibly being TRBD1 (6 bases). CDR1 and CDR2 (germline): DFQATT, SNEGSKA (reference sequence). V shed 1 base and J shed 8 bases, with 14 bases lying between them. CDR3 length: 13 residues.

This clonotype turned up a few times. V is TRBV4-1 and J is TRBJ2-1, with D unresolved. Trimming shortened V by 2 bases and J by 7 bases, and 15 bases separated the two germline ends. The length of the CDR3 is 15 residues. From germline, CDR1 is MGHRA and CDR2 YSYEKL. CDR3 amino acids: CASSQPRTRQNEQFF. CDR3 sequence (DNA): TGCGCCAGCAGCCAACCACGGACCCGCCAGAATGAGCAGTTCTTC.

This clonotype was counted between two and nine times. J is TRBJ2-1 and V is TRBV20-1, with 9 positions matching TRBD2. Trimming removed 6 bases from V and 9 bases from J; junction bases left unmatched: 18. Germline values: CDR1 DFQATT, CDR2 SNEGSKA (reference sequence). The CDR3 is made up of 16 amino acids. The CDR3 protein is CSAQRSPAGGPGEQFF. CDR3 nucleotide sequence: TGCAGTGCGCAGAGGTCTCCGGCGGGAGGGCCGGGTGAGCAGTTCTTC.

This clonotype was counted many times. CDR3 sequence (DNA): TGTGCCAGCAGCTTCGACAGGGGAAGCACCGGGGAGCTGTTTTTT. Protein sequence: CASSFDRGSTGELFF. V is TRBV7-2 and J is TRBJ2-2, with 8 nucleotides matching TRBD1. V was pared by 3 bases and J by 4 bases, with 4 bases of the junction left unmatched. CDR1 is SGHTA and CDR2 is FQGNSA in the germline V gene. This CDR3 region has 15 residues.

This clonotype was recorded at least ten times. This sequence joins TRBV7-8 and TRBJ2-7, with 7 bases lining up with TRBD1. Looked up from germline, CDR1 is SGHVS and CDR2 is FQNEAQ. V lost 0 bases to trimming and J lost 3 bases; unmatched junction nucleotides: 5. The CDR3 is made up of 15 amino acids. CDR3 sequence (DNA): TGTGCCAGCAGCTTAGCCGGACAGGAAGACTACGAGCAGTACTTC. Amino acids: CASSLAGQEDYEQYF.

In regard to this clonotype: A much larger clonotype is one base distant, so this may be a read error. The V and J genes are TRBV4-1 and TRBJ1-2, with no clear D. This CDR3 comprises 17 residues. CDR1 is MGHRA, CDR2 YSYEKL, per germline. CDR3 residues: CASSQGNRIGTIYGYAF. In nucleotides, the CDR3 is TGCGCCAGCAGCCAAGGGAACCGGATCGGCACCATCTATGGCTACGCCTTC.

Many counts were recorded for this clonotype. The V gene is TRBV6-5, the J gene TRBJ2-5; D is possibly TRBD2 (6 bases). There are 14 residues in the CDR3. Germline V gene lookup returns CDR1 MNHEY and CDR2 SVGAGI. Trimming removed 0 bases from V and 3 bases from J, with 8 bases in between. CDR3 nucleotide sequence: TGTGCCAGCAGTTACTCGTGGGGGGAAGAGACCCAGTACTTC. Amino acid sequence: CASSYSWGEETQYF.

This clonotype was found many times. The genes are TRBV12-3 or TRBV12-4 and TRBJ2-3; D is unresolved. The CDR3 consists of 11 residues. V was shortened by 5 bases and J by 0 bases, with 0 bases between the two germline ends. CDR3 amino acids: CASSSTDTQYF. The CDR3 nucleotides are TGTGCCAGCAGTAGCACAGATACGCAGTATTTT.

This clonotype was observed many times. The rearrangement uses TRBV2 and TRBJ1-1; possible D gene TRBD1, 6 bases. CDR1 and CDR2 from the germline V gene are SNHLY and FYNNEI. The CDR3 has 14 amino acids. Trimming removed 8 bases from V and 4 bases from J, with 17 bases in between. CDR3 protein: CASGSGARGTEAFF. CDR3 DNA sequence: TGTGCCAGCGGATCAGGGGCCCGGGGCACTGAAGCTTTCTTT. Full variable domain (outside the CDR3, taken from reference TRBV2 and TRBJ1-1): EPEVTQTPSHQVTQMGQEVILRCVPISNHLYFYWYRQILGQKVEFLVSFYNNEISEKSEIFDDQFSVERPDGSNFTLKIRSTKLEDSAMYFCASGSGARGTEAFFGQGTRLTVV.

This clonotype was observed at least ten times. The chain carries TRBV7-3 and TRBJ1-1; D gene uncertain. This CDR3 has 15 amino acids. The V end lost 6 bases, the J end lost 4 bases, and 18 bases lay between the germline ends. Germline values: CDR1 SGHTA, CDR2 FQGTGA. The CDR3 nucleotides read TGTGCCAGCAGTTTATCCGGGCAATCAGGCACTGAAGCTTTCTTT. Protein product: CASSLSGQSGTEAFF.